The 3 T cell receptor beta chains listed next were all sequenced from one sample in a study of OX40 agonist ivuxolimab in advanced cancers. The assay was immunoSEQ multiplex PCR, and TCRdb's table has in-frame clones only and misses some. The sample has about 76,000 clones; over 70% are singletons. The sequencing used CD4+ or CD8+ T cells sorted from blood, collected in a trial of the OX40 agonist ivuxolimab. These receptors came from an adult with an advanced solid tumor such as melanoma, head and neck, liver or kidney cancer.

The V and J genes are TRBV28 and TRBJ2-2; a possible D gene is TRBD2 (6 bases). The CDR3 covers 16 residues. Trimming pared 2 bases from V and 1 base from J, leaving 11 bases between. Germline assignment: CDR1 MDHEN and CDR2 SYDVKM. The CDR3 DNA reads TGTGCCAGCAGTTTAGAAACCGGGGGGAACACCGGGGAGCTGTTTTTT. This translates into CASSLETGGNTGELFF.

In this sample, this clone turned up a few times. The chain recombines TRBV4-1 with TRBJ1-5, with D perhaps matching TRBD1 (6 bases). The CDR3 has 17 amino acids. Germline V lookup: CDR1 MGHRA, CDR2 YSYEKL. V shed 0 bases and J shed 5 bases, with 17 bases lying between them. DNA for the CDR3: TGCGCCAGCAGCCAAGAGTCCGGCCACAGGGTGGATCAGCCCCAGCATTTT. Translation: CASSQESGHRVDQPQHF.

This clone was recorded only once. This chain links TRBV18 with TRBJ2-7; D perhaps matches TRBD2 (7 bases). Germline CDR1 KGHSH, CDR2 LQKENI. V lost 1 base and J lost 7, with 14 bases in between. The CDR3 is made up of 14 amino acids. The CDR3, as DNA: TGTGCCAGCTCACCACAGGGGGGGCCGGGAGAGCAGTACTTC. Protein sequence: CASSPQGGPGEQYF.